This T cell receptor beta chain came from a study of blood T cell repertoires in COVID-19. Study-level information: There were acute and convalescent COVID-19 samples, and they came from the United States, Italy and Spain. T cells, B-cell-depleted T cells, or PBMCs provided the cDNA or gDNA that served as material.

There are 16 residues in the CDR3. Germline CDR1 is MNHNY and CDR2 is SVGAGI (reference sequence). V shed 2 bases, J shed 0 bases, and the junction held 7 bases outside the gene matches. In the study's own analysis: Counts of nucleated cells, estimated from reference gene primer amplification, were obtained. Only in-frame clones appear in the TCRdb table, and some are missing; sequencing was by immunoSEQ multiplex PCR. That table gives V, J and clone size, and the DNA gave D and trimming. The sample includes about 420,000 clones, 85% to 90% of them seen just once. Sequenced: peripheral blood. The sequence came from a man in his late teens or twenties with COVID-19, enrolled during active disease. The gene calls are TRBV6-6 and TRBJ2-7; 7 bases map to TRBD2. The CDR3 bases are TGTGCCAGCAGTTACAACGGGGGGACTTACTCCTACGAGCAGTACTTC. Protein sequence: CASSYNGGTYSYEQYF.